A single TCR beta chain is shown here with its context. Its target is not known. Those who donated were healthy bone marrow donors. The PCR used 60 Vbeta and 13 Jbeta primers. This table comes from immunoSEQ multiplex PCR, and its TCRdb copy is limited to in-frame clones, with some not included. The sample yields about 180,000 clones, 65% to 75% seen once. The sample comes from a study of cytomegalovirus exposure and HLA in healthy donors. Notes on the study in general: The later analysis indicated that the majority of CMV-associated TCR beta chains appeared HLA-restricted. A later analysis linked a missense DCLRE1C variant to TCR beta V- and J-gene trimming.

This sequence was found in a human donor in good health. Sequencing was carried out using PBMCs.

The CDR3 spells CASSSGLAGVETQYF. The CDR3 coding sequence is TGTGCCAGCAGCTCGGGACTAGCGGGGGTTGAGACCCAGTACTTC. This chain links TRBV5-6 with TRBJ2-5, with 14 bases lining up with TRBD2. Germline V gives CDR1 SGHDT, CDR2 YYEEEE. With 3 bases clipped from V and 5 bases from J, the junction kept 3 bases outside the gene matches. The length of the CDR3 is 15 residues.